The rows below give T cell receptor beta chains drawn from one sample of a study of T cells in Graves' hyperthyroidism and ophthalmopathy. Each CDR3 protein is one row after TCRdb ran MiXCR on the multiplex PCR reads. Among approximately 400,000 distinct CDR3 sequences, approximately 17% were seen once, and the ten largest hold over 35%. The sequencing input was blood. The receptors stem from a young man with Graves' ophthalmopathy. CDR3s include the opening cysteine and the closing phenylalanine or tryptophan. D genes are given only for firm matches.

cdr3_length,d_call,j_call,v_call,cdr3_aa
14,TRBD1,TRBJ2-1,TRBV9,CASSVRTGDSEQFF
13,NA,TRBJ2-1,TRBV7-2,CASSWTPLAEQFF
13,NA,TRBJ2-7,TRBV11-1,CASSLGLGYEQYF
14,NA,TRBJ1-3,TRBV5-1,CASKQESAGNTIYF
15,NA,TRBJ1-5,TRBV19,CASTPSTLSNQPQHF
16,NA,TRBJ2-7,TRBV14,CASSQDLRVKRGEQYF
16,NA,TRBJ1-1,TRBV3-1,CASSHLKGRGWGEAFF
14,TRBD1,TRBJ1-2,TRBV11-2,CASRGRTGVYGYTF
13,NA,TRBJ1-5,TRBV6-1,CASSVDSDKPQHF
15,TRBD2,TRBJ2-2,TRBV5-1,CASKSVTSGTGELFF
15,NA,TRBJ1-2,TRBV5-8,CASSESHGLISGYTF
14,NA,TRBJ1-5,TRBV27,CASSLKGPHQPQHF
15,TRBD2,TRBJ2-3,TRBV7-2,CASSFSTGGASTQYF
13,NA,TRBJ2-7,TRBV5-1,CASSDEGNYEQYF
15,NA,TRBJ2-3,TRBV2,CASSEGRGGADTQYF
14,NA,TRBJ2-4,TRBV7-6,CASSLAQGSDIQYF
13,NA,TRBJ2-2,TRBV27,CASGISAGGELFF
15,NA,TRBJ2-4,TRBV4-1,CASSQVGLRVDIQYF
14,NA,TRBJ1-2,TRBV6-4,CASSPVGGQYGYTF
16,TRBD1,TRBJ2-2,TRBV2,CASSSPGQGWGGELFF
16,TRBD2,TRBJ2-1,TRBV14,CASSQLGGGSYNERFF
14,TRBD1,TRBJ1-2,TRBV6-1,CASSHEGQSFYYTF
13,TRBD2,TRBJ2-2,TRBV2,CASQREYTGELFF
18,NA,TRBJ2-4,TRBV5-1,CASSLAPGTSEAKNIQYF
14,NA,TRBJ1-6,TRBV2,CASSSRVSQSPLHF
13,NA,TRBJ1-2,TRBV20-1,CSARGSGAGGYTF
15,NA,TRBJ1-3,TRBV7-2,CASSLESAGGNTIYF
14,NA,TRBJ1-3,TRBV6-1,CASLSGYSGNTIYF
17,NA,TRBJ2-7,TRBV6-1,CASSPPSMIGIGYEQYF
15,TRBD1,TRBJ1-6,TRBV13,CASSSPGTGNSPLHF
14,NA,TRBJ2-4,TRBV12-5,CASGIKGGENIQYF
15,NA,TRBJ1-3,TRBV4-1,CASSQVGAPGNTIYF
14,NA,TRBJ2-4,TRBV2,CASSLGSVENIQYF
13,NA,TRBJ1-5,TRBV15,CATSTNRVQPQHF
14,NA,TRBJ1-2,TRBV2,CASKAEGPQNGYTF
15,TRBD1,TRBJ2-3,TRBV2,CASSAGTGGTDTQYF
15,NA,TRBJ2-6,TRBV5-1,CASSGQISGANVLTF
13,TRBD1,TRBJ2-6,TRBV6-1,CASRRTGSNVLTF
14,NA,TRBJ2-1,TRBV20-1,CSAPGLVSYNEQFF
14,NA,TRBJ2-7,TRBV7-2,CASSLEGAVDEQYF
12,NA,TRBJ2-5,TRBV29-1,CSVELGGETQYF
13,NA,TRBJ2-1,TRBV2,CASRSDGYNEQFF
14,NA,TRBJ2-7,TRBV20-1,CSALSGSQSYEQYF
18,TRBD2,TRBJ2-7,TRBV19,CASSLPPHSGAQAYEQYF
12,NA,TRBJ1-5,TRBV12-3/TRBV12-4,CASTQRGQPQHF
14,NA,TRBJ2-7,TRBV6-5,CASSSSGTGYEQYF
16,NA,TRBJ1-1,TRBV6-1,CASSPDSLSMNTEAFF
15,TRBD2,TRBJ2-3,TRBV6-1,CASSGTRLSTDTQYF
14,TRBD1,TRBJ1-4,TRBV5-1,CASSLRQGDEKLFF
19,TRBD1,TRBJ2-5,TRBV20-1,CSARLVSRQGAQPQETQYF